Listed below are T cell receptor beta chains from one sample, sequenced in a study of regulatory T cells in long-lasting Graves disease. TCRdb reprocessed the multiplex PCR reads with MiXCR, giving one entry per CDR3 protein. Here the sample spans 520,000 or so distinct CDR3 sequences, approximately 12% being singletons. The sample was also reused in another study, on T cells in Graves' hyperthyroidism and ophthalmopathy.

The sample consisted of peripheral blood mononuclear cells (PBMCs), taken at new diagnosis, from a patient treated with antithyroid drugs. The source of these receptors is a woman aged 25 to 39 with Graves disease. The CDR3 runs from the conserved cysteine through the conserved F or W. The D gene is left open where the match is weak. Not all rows give a size; the values are once, few, many and, for expanded clones, a class.

clone_size,v_call,j_call,d_call,cdr3_aa,cdr3_nt
many,TRBV24-1,TRBJ2-1,-,CATKGEINNEQFF,TGTGCCACCAAGGGGGAGATAAACAATGAGCAGTTCTTC
many,TRBV7-9,TRBJ2-7,TRBD2,CASSSTSGSRKGYEQYF,TGTGCCAGCAGTTCCACTAGCGGGAGTAGAAAGGGCTACGAGCAGTACTTC
-,TRBV20-1,TRBJ2-5,TRBD1,CSASGQGKGQETQYF,TGCAGTGCTAGCGGACAGGGGAAGGGACAAGAGACCCAGTACTTC
many,TRBV3-1,TRBJ2-5,-,CASSQEWVGQETQYF,TGTGCCAGCAGCCAAGAATGGGTGGGTCAAGAGACCCAGTACTTC
-,TRBV7-8,TRBJ2-7,TRBD1,CASSGKTGSYEQYF,TGTGCCAGCAGCGGGAAGACAGGGTCCTACGAGCAGTACTTC
many,TRBV9,TRBJ1-1,TRBD1,CASSARQGAGTEAFF,TGTGCCAGCAGCGCCAGACAGGGGGCTGGGACTGAAGCTTTCTTT
few,TRBV20-1,TRBJ2-6,-,CSARDEASGANVLTF,TGCAGTGCTAGAGATGAGGCCTCTGGGGCCAACGTCCTGACTTTC
many,TRBV5-5,TRBJ2-3,TRBD1,CASSLVLARDRGSLDTQYF,TGTGCCAGCAGCTTGGTCCTAGCACGCGACAGGGGGTCACTAGATACGCAGTATTTT
few,TRBV5-6,TRBJ2-1,-,CASSLDARYNEQFF,TGTGCCAGCAGCTTGGACGCGCGCTACAATGAGCAGTTCTTC
many,TRBV15,TRBJ2-1,-,CATSSSGNSYNEQFF,TGTGCCACCAGCTCGTCGGGCAACTCCTACAATGAGCAGTTCTTC
many,TRBV6-9,TRBJ1-3,-,CASSYAASGNTIYF,TGTGCCAGCAGTTACGCTGCCTCTGGAAACACCATATATTTT
once,TRBV6-1,TRBJ1-4,TRBD1,CASRLGQGRNEKLFF,TGTGCCAGCAGACTCGGACAGGGCCGGAATGAAAAACTGTTTTTT
many,TRBV10-3,TRBJ2-5,-,CAISGGGETQYF,TGTGCCATCAGTGGAGGGGGGGAGACCCAGTACTTC
many,TRBV7-2,TRBJ2-1,TRBD1,CASSQGEYEQFF,TGTGCCAGCAGCCAGGGGGAATATGAGCAGTTCTTC
few,TRBV30,TRBJ2-7,TRBD2,CAWRPRTSAYEQYF,TGTGCCTGGAGACCCCGGACTAGCGCGTACGAGCAGTACTTC
-,TRBV6-9,TRBJ1-5,-,CASSYLSTRRVQPQHF,TGTGCCAGCAGTTACCTATCGACCCGGCGGGTTCAGCCCCAGCATTTT
many,TRBV6-5,TRBJ2-3,-,CASSYIPGAADTQYF,TGTGCCAGCAGTTACATTCCGGGGGCGGCAGATACGCAGTATTTT
-,TRBV7-9,TRBJ1-3,-,CASSLALGASGNTIYF,TGTGCCAGCAGCTTAGCGCTGGGGGCCTCTGGAAACACCATATATTTT
many,TRBV3-1,TRBJ2-1,TRBD2,CASRRTGRADNEQFF,TGTGCCAGCAGACGCACCGGGAGGGCAGACAATGAGCAGTTCTTC
many,TRBV11-2,TRBJ2-1,TRBD1,CASSFRDSYNEQFF,TGTGCCAGCAGCTTTAGGGACAGTTACAATGAGCAGTTCTTC
many,TRBV11-2,TRBJ2-1,-,CASSLYKRASYNEQFF,TGTGCCAGCAGCCTTTATAAGCGGGCGTCCTACAATGAGCAGTTCTTC
many,TRBV27,TRBJ2-2,-,CASSLSPKWPGELFF,TGTGCCAGCAGTTTATCGCCAAAATGGCCCGGGGAGCTGTTTTTT
many,TRBV12-3/TRBV12-4,TRBJ1-6,TRBD1,CASSLAGTGGSGSPLHF,TGTGCCAGCAGTTTGGCTGGGACAGGGGGCTCGGGTTCACCCCTCCACTTT
many,TRBV2,TRBJ1-5,-,CASSEAEQPQHF,TGTGCCAGCAGTGAAGCAGAACAGCCCCAGCATTTT
many,TRBV12-5,TRBJ2-1,TRBD2,CASGLGTSGSNEQFF,TGTGCTAGTGGTTTGGGGACTAGCGGGAGTAATGAGCAGTTCTTC
many,TRBV28,TRBJ2-1,-,CASSSSPAGKFF,TGTGCCAGCAGTTCCAGCCCGGCTGGAAAGTTCTTC
many,TRBV28,TRBJ2-3,TRBD1,CASSGDRSTDTQYF,TGTGCCAGCAGTGGGGACAGAAGCACAGATACGCAGTATTTT
many,TRBV18,TRBJ2-7,-,CASSQGLEIYEQYF,TGTGCCAGCTCACAGGGACTCGAGATCTACGAGCAGTACTTC
many,TRBV24-1,TRBJ2-2,-,CATSDFAASGTGELFF,TGTGCCACCAGTGATTTCGCGGCCTCGGGCACCGGGGAGCTGTTTTTT
many,TRBV20-1,TRBJ1-6,-,CSARRPGRTWGSPLHF,TGCAGTGCTCGGCGACCCGGACGGACCTGGGGTTCACCCCTCCACTTT
many,TRBV2,TRBJ2-7,-,CASSAGSQSHYEQYF,TGTGCCAGCAGTGCAGGGTCCCAATCCCACTACGAGCAGTACTTC
many,TRBV20-1,TRBJ1-1,-,CSALIQPNTEAFF,TGCAGTGCTCTAATTCAGCCGAACACTGAAGCTTTCTTT
many,TRBV27,TRBJ2-2,TRBD1,CASRPRDRGPGELFF,TGTGCCAGCAGACCCCGTGACAGGGGGCCCGGGGAGCTGTTTTTT
many,TRBV7-9,TRBJ1-2,TRBD1,CASSQPGQPNYGYTF,TGTGCCAGCAGCCAACCGGGACAGCCGAACTATGGCTACACCTTC
many,TRBV7-9,TRBJ1-2,-,CASSLRDPSNYGYTF,TGTGCCAGCAGCCTCCGGGACCCTTCTAACTATGGCTACACCTTC
many,TRBV4-2,TRBJ2-7,TRBD2,CASSQDSGSSYEQYF,TGTGCCAGCAGCCAAGATAGCGGGAGCTCCTACGAGCAGTACTTC
many,TRBV18,TRBJ1-4,-,CASSPQTTDKLFF,TGTGCCAGCTCACCACAGACCACCGATAAACTGTTTTTT
-,TRBV7-2,TRBJ2-3,TRBD2,CASSSVAGGYTQYF,TGCGCCAGCAGCTCCGTAGCGGGAGGTTATACGCAGTATTTT
-,TRBV18,TRBJ2-7,TRBD1,CASSPGTGGAYEQYF,TGTGCCAGCTCACCCGGTACAGGGGGCGCCTACGAGCAGTACTTC
-,TRBV15,TRBJ1-1,-,CATSRGWHQVNTEAFF,TGTGCCACCAGCAGAGGTTGGCACCAGGTGAACACTGAAGCTTTCTTT
many,TRBV6-5,TRBJ1-2,-,CASSSPTDRPNYGYTF,TGTGCCAGCAGTTCACCAACCGACAGACCCAACTATGGCTACACCTTC
many,TRBV5-6,TRBJ2-5,-,CASSFSGVKETQYF,TGTGCCAGCAGCTTCTCAGGGGTCAAGGAGACCCAGTACTTC
many,TRBV28,TRBJ1-6,TRBD1,CASSLPTGVSSYNSPLHF,TGTGCCAGCAGTTTACCGACAGGGGTGAGCTCCTATAATTCACCCCTCCACTTT
many,TRBV12-3/TRBV12-4,TRBJ1-6,TRBD1,CASSFGTENSPLHF,TGTGCCAGCAGTTTTGGGACAGAAAATTCACCCCTCCACTTT
-,TRBV20-1,TRBJ2-3,-,CSARDPSRGASTDTQYF,TGCAGTGCTAGAGATCCGTCGAGAGGGGCTAGCACAGATACGCAGTATTTT
many,TRBV11-2,TRBJ2-5,-,CASSPQGGTQYF,TGTGCCAGCAGCCCCCAAGGGGGGACCCAGTACTTC
few,TRBV19,TRBJ1-4,-,CASSMTGGQSEKLFF,TGTGCCAGTAGTATGACGGGAGGTCAGAGTGAAAAACTGTTTTTT
many,TRBV28,TRBJ2-7,TRBD2,CATLSTSGSYEQYF,TGTGCCACCCTATCGACTAGCGGGAGCTACGAGCAGTACTTC
few,TRBV27,TRBJ2-2,TRBD2,CASSLLGGELLF,TGTGCCAGCAGTTTATTGGGAGGGGAGCTGCTTTTT
many,TRBV5-1,TRBJ2-7,-,CASSLIPAMSEQYF,TGCGCCAGCAGCTTGATCCCAGCGATGAGCGAGCAGTACTTC